These 23 T cell receptor beta chains came from one sample sequenced in a study of cytomegalovirus exposure and HLA in healthy donors. TCRdb keeps only in-frame clones here, not all; method: immunoSEQ multiplex PCR. The sample includes approximately 65,000 clones, 96% of them seen just once. Material for sequencing was PBMCs. These receptors came from a woman younger than 35 in good health and CMV-seropositive.

This chain uses TRBV13 with TRBJ2-2, with 7 bases matching TRBD1. Germline V gives CDR1 PRHDT, CDR2 FYEKMQ (reference sequence). With V trimmed by 3 bases and J by 2 bases, 6 bases remained unmatched. The CDR3 loop spans 16 amino acids. CDR3 bases: TGTGCCAGCAGCTTTTTAACAGGGGCAAACACCGGGGAGCTGTTTTTT. This codes for CASSFLTGANTGELFF. Full variable domain (outside the CDR3, taken from reference TRBV13 and TRBJ2-2): AAGVIQSPRHLIKEKRETATLKCYPIPRHDTVYWYQQGPGQDPQFLISFYEKMQSDKGSIPDRFSAQQFSDYHSELNMSSLELGDSALYFCASSFLTGANTGELFFGEGSRLTVL.

V is TRBV27 and J is TRBJ2-7; 10 bases fit TRBD2. The CDR3 extends over 14 amino acids. Looked up from germline, CDR1 is MNHEY and CDR2 is SMNVEV (reference sequence). The J segment lost 2 bases and the V segment lost 8 bases, leaving 6 bases of the junction unmatched. The CDR3 spells CASAGTSAPYEQYF. For the CDR3, the DNA is TGTGCCAGCGCCGGGACTAGCGCACCCTACGAGCAGTACTTC.

The rearrangement uses TRBV30 and TRBJ2-2; tentatively, D is TRBD2 (5 bases). The CDR3 is 15 residues long. The V and J ends lost 0 bases and 0 bases respectively, with 8 bases between them. Germline CDR1 and CDR2: GTSNPN and SVGIG (reference sequence). The CDR3 DNA is TGTGCCTGGAGTGTCGCGGGTTCGAACACCGGGGAGCTGTTTTTT. It codes for CAWSVAGSNTGELFF.

The J gene is TRBJ2-3, the V gene TRBV11-3; TRBD2 agrees at 12 bases. J lost 6 bases, V lost 1 base, and 8 bases had no gene match. The CDR3 is 17 amino acids. Looked up from germline, CDR1 is SGHNT and CDR2 is YENEEA. The CDR3 bases are TGTGCCAGCAGCTTAGGAGTTCTAGCGGGAGGGTTGGATACGCAGTATTTT. It specifies CASSLGVLAGGLDTQYF.

This clone was seen once. The gene calls are TRBV7-2 and TRBJ2-1; a possible D gene is TRBD2 (7 bases). Germline V lookup: CDR1 SGHTA, CDR2 FQGNSA. V shed 7 bases and J shed 7 bases, with 20 bases lying between them. The CDR3 has 15 amino acids. The CDR3 DNA is TGTGCCAGCACCCCGCCAGCGGGGACAAATAATGAGCAGTTCTTC. Residues: CASTPPAGTNNEQFF.

The V gene is TRBV9, the J gene TRBJ2-1; tentative D call: TRBD2 (6 bases). CDR3 length: 16 residues. Deletions cut 0 bases from V and 7 bases from J, with 17 bases between. Germline lookup yields CDR1 SGDLS and CDR2 YYNGEE. CDR3 in DNA: TGTGCCAGCAGCGTAGGGCCGTTAGCGGTTACGAATGAGCAGTTCTTC. Translating gives CASSVGPLAVTNEQFF.

The chain carries TRBV28 and TRBJ2-1, with 9 bases aligning to TRBD1. The length of the CDR3 is 15 residues. V lost 5 bases and J lost 10; bases outside the gene matches: 12. Germline V lookup: CDR1 MDHEN, CDR2 SYDVKM. The CDR3 loop reads CASSLRDRVKREQFF. CDR3 coding DNA: TGTGCCAGCAGTCTCCGGGACAGGGTAAAGAGGGAGCAGTTCTTC.

The chain carries TRBV6-6 and TRBJ2-1, with TRBD2 matching 7 bases. The CDR3 length is 16 residues. CDR1 is MNHNY, CDR2 SVGAGI, per germline (reference sequence). The V gene end was trimmed by 5 bases and the J gene end by 7 bases; junction bases not matched to a gene: 14. CDR3 in amino acids: CASSLTSPGAGNEQFF. CDR3 sequence (DNA): TGTGCCAGCAGTCTGACTAGCCCCGGTGCGGGGAATGAGCAGTTCTTC.

This chain's CDR3 is CASSTDRGWEKLFF. The CDR3 DNA follows: TGTGCCAGCAGTACGGACAGGGGTTGGGAAAAACTGTTTTTT. The gene calls are TRBV28 and TRBJ1-4, with TRBD1 matching 9 bases. Germline CDR1 and CDR2: MDHEN and SYDVKM. Trimming took 5 bases from V and 8 from J; bases not matched to a gene: 6. The CDR3 consists of 14 residues.

The gene calls are TRBV19 and TRBJ2-7, with D hard to call. The V end lost 3 bases, the J end lost 3 bases, and 12 bases lay between the germline ends. Germline CDR1 reads LNHDA; CDR2 reads SQIVND (reference sequence). The CDR3 extends over 14 amino acids. The CDR3 sequence is CASSIDPPSYEQYF. The CDR3 DNA follows: TGTGCCAGTAGTATTGATCCCCCGAGCTACGAGCAGTACTTC.

This CDR3 is CAISRTDSYQETQYF. In DNA, the CDR3 is TGTGCCATCAGTAGGACGGACTCGTACCAAGAGACCCAGTACTTC. This chain links TRBV10-3 with TRBJ2-5, with D perhaps TRBD2 (5 bases). Per germline, CDR1 ENHRY and CDR2 SYGVKD. V lost 5 bases and J lost 0, with 13 bases in between. The CDR3 runs to 15 residues.

As for this clone: A far larger clone is only one base removed, so a read error is likely. In the same sample, other DNA sequences code for this CDR3. V and J are TRBV27 and TRBJ2-3, with TRBD2 matching 12 bases. Germline CDR1 is MNHEY and CDR2 is SMNVEV (reference sequence). The CDR3 is 16 residues long. The V segment lost 4 bases and the J segment 1 base; nucleotides outside the gene matches: 3. DNA of the CDR3: TGTGCCAGCAGTTCCCGACTAGCGGGAGGCACAGATACGCAGTATTTT. Amino acid sequence: CASSSRLAGGTDTQYF.

The rearrangement joins TRBV28 to TRBJ2-3; the D gene is possibly TRBD2 (6 bases). This CDR3 has 15 amino acids. Trimming removed 2 bases at V and 2 bases at J, with 11 bases between. In germline, CDR1 is MDHEN, CDR2 SYDVKM. The CDR3 here is CASSLVRETTDTQYF. Here the CDR3 DNA reads TGTGCCAGCAGTTTAGTACGGGAGACCACAGATACGCAGTATTTT. The variable domain in full, with the rest retrieved from reference TRBV28 and TRBJ2-3, is DVKVTQSSRYLVKRTGEKVFLECVQDMDHENMFWYRQDPGLGLRLIYFSYDVKMKEKGDIPEGYSVSREKKERFSLILESASTNQTSMYLCASSLVRETTDTQYFGPGTRLTVL.

In nucleotides, the CDR3 is TGTGCCAGCAGCGTTGGACAGGGAGGGGTGGGCCACAATGAGCAGTTCTTC. This sequence encodes CASSVGQGGVGHNEQFF. The genes are TRBV5-5 and TRBJ2-1, with a weak D call TRBD1 (8 bases). There are 17 residues in the CDR3. The germline V and J ends were trimmed by 4 bases and 5 bases, with 22 bases remaining between them. Looked up from germline, CDR1 is SGHKS and CDR2 is YYEKEE (reference sequence).

In this sample, this clone turned up once. V is TRBV6-4 and J is TRBJ2-1; perhaps TRBD1 as D (6 bases). The CDR3 consists of 14 residues. V was pared by 4 bases and J by 2 bases, with 9 bases between. CDR1 and CDR2 (germline): MRHNA, SNTAGT. The CDR3 nucleotides read TGTGCCAGCAGTGTTGGGGGCCCCTACAATGAGCAGTTCTTC. Translated: CASSVGGPYNEQFF.

The V and J genes are TRBV5-5 and TRBJ2-3; TRBD2 agrees at 11 bases. Germline values: CDR1 SGHKS, CDR2 YYEKEE (reference sequence). Trimming took 1 base from V and 4 from J; bases not matched to a gene: 2. This CDR3 has 15 residues. CDR3 in amino acids: CASSLTSGSPDTQYF. The CDR3 DNA sequence: TGTGCCAGCAGCTTGACTAGCGGGAGTCCAGATACGCAGTATTTT.

The J gene is TRBJ2-7, the V gene TRBV30, with D hard to call. Germline V lookup: CDR1 GTSNPN, CDR2 SVGIG (reference sequence). The CDR3 loop spans 14 amino acids. Between the trimmed V and J ends, which lost 0 bases and 3 bases, there was a span of 12 bases. Written as DNA, the CDR3 is TGTGCCTGGAGTGTATATTGGCGGAGCTACGAGCAGTACTTC. Residues: CAWSVYWRSYEQYF.

CDR3 region: CASSRGLAENIQYF. The CDR3 DNA follows: TGTGCCAGCAGCAGGGGACTAGCGGAAAACATTCAGTACTTC. V usage is TRBV5-6 and J usage is TRBJ2-4, with 11 bases lining up with TRBD2. Unmatched junction bases numbered 2, after V lost 4 bases and J lost 5 bases. The germline V gene encodes CDR1 SGHDT and CDR2 YYEEEE. This CDR3 has 14 amino acids. The variable domain in full, completed from reference TRBV5-6 and TRBJ2-4, reads DAGVTQSPTHLIKTRGQQVTLRCSPKSGHDTVSWYQQALGQGPQFIFQYYEEEERQRGNFPDRFSGHQFPNYSSELNVNALLLGDSALYLCASSRGLAENIQYFGAGTRLSVL.

This clone was counted once. This rearrangement joins TRBV19 to TRBJ2-1; 8 bases map to TRBD2. V shed 3 bases, J shed 3 bases, and the junction held 7 bases outside the gene matches. The CDR3 runs 16 residues. Germline V gives CDR1 LNHDA, CDR2 SQIVND (reference sequence). This CDR3 is CASSIPLAGRYNEQFF. The CDR3 DNA follows: TGTGCCAGTAGTATTCCTCTAGCGGGCCGCTACAATGAGCAGTTCTTC. The full variable domain, with the rest looked up from reference TRBV19 and TRBJ2-1, is DGGITQSPKYLFRKEGQNVTLSCEQNLNHDAMYWYRQDPGQGLRLIYYSQIVNDFQKGDIAEGYSVSREKKESFPLTVTSAQKNPTAFYLCASSIPLAGRYNEQFFGPGTRLTVL.

The genes are TRBV11-2 and TRBJ1-2; TRBD1 matches 8 bases. Per the germline V gene, CDR1 is SGHAT and CDR2 is FQNNGV. CDR3 length: 12 amino acids. With V trimmed by 5 bases and J by 8 bases, 4 bases remained unmatched. The CDR3 region has the DNA TGTGCCAGCAGCGCGTCAGGGGGCGGCTACACCTTC. Protein product: CASSASGGGYTF.

The J gene is TRBJ2-1, the V gene TRBV6-4; 10 nucleotides line up with TRBD1. Germline V gene data show CDR1 as MRHNA and CDR2 as SNTAGT. J gave up 8 bases and V 6 bases, and 7 bases lay outside the gene matches. The CDR3 totals 14 residues. CDR3 residues: CASSAGDRGYEQFF. In DNA, the CDR3 is TGTGCCAGCAGCGCGGGGGACAGGGGATATGAGCAGTTCTTC.

The gene calls are TRBV27 and TRBJ2-7; D perhaps matches TRBD1 (6 bases). Trimming left V 1 base short and J 5 bases short, with 12 bases between. CDR1 is MNHEY and CDR2 is SMNVEV in the germline V gene (reference sequence). The CDR3 consists of 14 residues. CDR3 region: CASSLWGRDNEQYF. The CDR3 DNA sequence: TGTGCCAGCAGTTTATGGGGCAGGGACAACGAGCAGTACTTC.

The V gene is TRBV27, the J gene TRBJ2-7; TRBD1 agrees at 7 bases. V trimming: 5 bases; J trimming: 3 bases; junction bases outside the gene matches: 7. This CDR3 is built from 14 residues. Germline assignment: CDR1 MNHEY and CDR2 SMNVEV (reference sequence). CDR3 in amino acids: CASSPWTGYYEQYF. CDR3 nucleotides: TGTGCCAGCAGTCCCTGGACAGGATACTACGAGCAGTACTTC.